The present T cell receptor beta chain was sequenced within a study of cytomegalovirus exposure and HLA in healthy donors. PCR employed 60 Vbeta and 13 Jbeta primers. Produced via immunoSEQ multiplex PCR; TCRdb's table is partial and in-frame only. The repertoire includes about 150,000 clones, around 80% of them detected once, and more than 1.2% sits in the top ten. CDR3 length equals 15 residues. Per the germline V gene, CDR1 is SSHAT and CDR2 is FNYEAQ (reference sequence). Trimming at V came to 5 bases and at J to 2 bases, leaving 6 bases not matched to a gene. The chain is built from TRBV7-7 and TRBJ2-1; 7 bases map to TRBD2. The sample consisted of PBMCs. The receptor was isolated from a man younger than 30 in good health and CMV-seronegative. The CDR3 protein is CASSIGTITYNEQFF. For the CDR3, the DNA is TGTGCCAGCAGCATCGGGACTATCACCTACAATGAGCAGTTCTTC.